Sequencing of this T cell receptor (beta chain) was carried out in a study of blood T cell repertoires in COVID-19. At the level of the study: The study drew acute and convalescent COVID-19 samples from the United States, Italy and Spain. PBMCs, B-cell-depleted T cells, or T cells provided the cDNA or gDNA that made up the material.

In the authors' workflow: Estimation of nucleated cell counts relied on the amplification of reference gene primers. Produced via immunoSEQ multiplex PCR; TCRdb's table is partial and in-frame only. That table supplies the V and J calls and clone size; D and trimming were determined from the DNA. This sample has under 200,000 clones, with around 74% found just once. The specimen was peripheral blood. The sequence was collected from a woman between 55 and 75 years old with COVID-19, enrolled during active disease.

The CDR3 nucleotides read TGCAGTGCTAGTGATTCGGGGGGGTTAAGCTCCTACAATGAGCAGTTCTTC. It is translated as CSASDSGGLSSYNEQFF. The chain has TRBV20-1 and TRBJ2-1, with TRBD2 matching over 8 bases. CDR3 length equals 17 residues. The V and J ends lost 3 bases and 0 bases, in that order; junction bases with no gene match: 10. CDR1 is DFQATT and CDR2 is SNEGSKA in the germline V gene (reference sequence).